Below, 21 T cell receptor beta chains from the same sample are listed, as sequenced in a study of beta chain features in type 1 diabetes. What was sequenced were expressed TCRB transcripts, since all of the isolated RNA had been reverse transcribed. Produced via immunoSEQ multiplex PCR; TCRdb's table is partial and in-frame only. The sample has about 250,000 clones, 13% to 15% seen once; the top ten hold around 0.026%. The specimen was naive CD4+ T cells from blood. The receptors here all came from a woman in her thirties or forties in good health.

This chain joins TRBV5-1 and TRBJ2-7, with 8 bases fitting TRBD1. The junction had 6 bases not matched to a gene; V was cut back by 4 bases and J by 0 bases. Germline V gene lookup returns CDR1 SGHRS and CDR2 YFSETQ. This CDR3 contains 15 residues. CDR3 DNA sequence: TGCGCCAGCAGCCCCGGACAGGGCATCTCCTACGAGCAGTACTTC. The encoded protein is CASSPGQGISYEQYF.

The rearrangement uses TRBV5-6 and TRBJ2-7; 11 bases are a match to TRBD1. The germline CDR1 and CDR2 sequences are SGHDT and YYEEEE. The trim removed 2 bases at V and 6 bases at J, leaving 7 bases unmatched. CDR3 length: 15 residues. The CDR3 coding sequence is TGTGCCAGCAGCTTCGGGGACAGGGGGTGGGGCGAGCAGTACTTC. Its translation: CASSFGDRGWGEQYF.

J is TRBJ1-1 and V is TRBV19, with TRBD1 matching 11 bases. CDR1 is LNHDA, CDR2 SQIVND, per germline (reference sequence). The ends lost 3 bases at V and 4 bases at J; junction bases unmatched: 1. The length of the CDR3 is 14 residues. CDR3 sequence (DNA): TGTGCCAGTAGTATGGGGACAGGGGGCACTGAAGCTTTCTTT. Translated: CASSMGTGGTEAFF.

Only a few counts were recorded for this clone. The CDR3 DNA is TGTGCCAGCAGTGTTATCGGGGGGGCCAGGAATGAGCAGTTCTTC. It yields the protein CASSVIGGARNEQFF. The chain employs TRBV6-4 and TRBJ2-1, with TRBD2 matching over 8 bases. J was trimmed by 7 bases and V by 4 bases; bases with no gene match: 9. This CDR3 region has 15 residues. Germline V lookup: CDR1 MRHNA, CDR2 SNTAGT.

The chain links TRBV4-3 to TRBJ2-7; 11 bases align to TRBD1. V shed 1 base and J 3 bases; nucleotides not matched to a gene: 5. Per germline, CDR1 LGHNA and CDR2 YSLEER. CDR3 length: 16 residues. CDR3 DNA sequence: TGCGCCAGCAGCCAAGGGGTTGGGACAGGGGGCTACGAGCAGTACTTC. Protein sequence: CASSQGVGTGGYEQYF.

This clone appeared a few times. This chain links TRBV19 with TRBJ2-7, with TRBD1 matching 8 bases. Trimming at V came to 4 bases and at J to 2 bases, leaving 13 bases not matched to a gene. The CDR3 length is 17 residues. Germline CDR1 and CDR2: LNHDA and SQIVND (reference sequence). The CDR3 spells CASSTWTGHPSTYEQYF. CDR3 DNA: TGTGCCAGTAGTACTTGGACAGGGCATCCTTCCACCTACGAGCAGTACTTC.

The chain joins TRBV5-4 to TRBJ2-7; 9 bases line up with TRBD1. Trimming cost V 6 bases and J 2 bases; bases outside gene matches: 6. The CDR3 totals 14 residues. CDR1 SGHNT and CDR2 YYREEE come from the germline V gene (reference sequence). CDR3 sequence reads: CASKSGTGPYEQYF. CDR3 nucleotides: TGTGCCAGCAAGTCCGGGACAGGGCCCTACGAGCAGTACTTC.

The chain links TRBV9 to TRBJ1-2; D may be TRBD1 (6 bases). This CDR3 spans 15 amino acids. Per germline, CDR1 SGDLS and CDR2 YYNGEE. Trimming stripped 0 bases from V and 7 bases from J, with 16 bases between. CDR3 loop: CASSVGSYRDAGYTF. The DNA for the CDR3 is TGTGCCAGCAGCGTAGGCTCCTACAGGGACGCTGGCTACACCTTC.

The V call is TRBV29-1, the J call TRBJ1-1; 7 bases are shared with TRBD1. Germline V gene lookup returns CDR1 SQVTM and CDR2 ANQGSEA. The CDR3 length is 12 residues. With V trimmed by 4 bases and J by 5 bases, 4 bases remained unmatched. CDR3 sequence reads: CSVVKGATEAFF. The CDR3 coding sequence is TGCAGCGTTGTTAAGGGGGCGACTGAAGCTTTCTTT.

A few counts support this clone. The J gene is TRBJ2-5, the V gene TRBV9; 7 bases align to TRBD2. The CDR3 is made up of 14 amino acids. Germline CDR1 and CDR2: SGDLS and YYNGEE. V lost 4 bases and J lost 2; bases outside the gene matches: 5. CDR3 sequence (DNA): TGTGCCAGCAGCACCGGGACTATTCAAGAGACCCAGTACTTC. Protein: CASSTGTIQETQYF. Full variable domain (outside the CDR3, taken from reference TRBV9 and TRBJ2-5): DSGVTQTPKHLITATGQRVTLRCSPRSGDLSVYWYQQSLDQGLQFLIQYYNGEERAKGNILERFSAQQFPDLHSELNLSSLELGDSALYFCASSTGTIQETQYFGPGTRLLVL.

The V call is TRBV11-2, the J call TRBJ1-1; D is uncertain. The V and J ends lost 10 bases and 0 bases respectively, with 9 bases between them. The CDR3 has 12 residues. The germline CDR1 and CDR2 sequences are SGHAT and FQNNGV. The chain's CDR3 is CATAGLNTEAFF. In nucleotides, the CDR3 is TGTGCCACCGCGGGATTGAACACTGAAGCTTTCTTT.

The J gene is TRBJ2-3, the V gene TRBV13; 8 nucleotides align to TRBD2. The germline CDR1 and CDR2 sequences are PRHDT and FYEKMQ (reference sequence). The junction had 14 bases not matched to a gene; V was cut back by 7 bases and J by 5 bases. This CDR3 comprises 16 residues. In nucleotides, the CDR3 is TGTGCCAGCACCTCCGGCTTCGGGGGGGCCCAAGATACGCAGTATTTT. Its translation is CASTSGFGGAQDTQYF.

The rearrangement links TRBV7-9 to TRBJ1-6; tentatively, D is TRBD1 (5 bases). V was pared by 5 bases and J by 9 bases, with 11 bases between. This CDR3 comprises 13 residues. Germline CDR1 SEHNR, CDR2 FQNEAQ (reference sequence). The CDR3 region has the DNA TGTGCCAGCAGCCCCAGGGAGGTTTCACCCCTCCACTTT. Its protein product is CASSPREVSPLHF. Full variable domain (remainder filled in from reference TRBV7-9 and TRBJ1-6): DTGVSQNPRHKITKRGQNVTFRCDPISEHNRLYWYRQTLGQGPEFLTYFQNEAQLEKSRLLSDRFSAERPKGSFSTLEIQRTEQGDSAMYLCASSPREVSPLHFGNGTRLTVT.

There are a few counts of this clone. The chain recombines TRBV2 with TRBJ2-1; D may be TRBD2 (7 bases). The germline CDR1 and CDR2 sequences are SNHLY and FYNNEI. Trimming cost V 7 bases and J 10 bases, with 26 bases left between them. The CDR3 is made up of 16 amino acids. CDR3 sequence reads: CASKGLGGARWGEQFF. CDR3 DNA: TGTGCCAGCAAGGGTCTGGGGGGGGCCCGTTGGGGAGAGCAGTTCTTC.

The chain combines TRBV2 with TRBJ2-1; 9 bases are shared with TRBD2. Germline V gene data show CDR1 as SNHLY and CDR2 as FYNNEI. J lost 6 bases, V lost 5 bases, and 5 bases had no gene match. The CDR3 covers 14 residues. CDR3 loop: CASSLSGGFNEQFF. The CDR3 nucleotides are TGTGCCAGCAGTTTAAGCGGGGGGTTCAATGAGCAGTTCTTC.

The chain uses TRBV19 and TRBJ2-3; no definite D call. V was cut by 5 bases and J by 2 bases, with 8 bases left in between. The CDR3 extends over 13 amino acids. CDR1 is LNHDA and CDR2 is SQIVND in the germline V gene (reference sequence). The CDR3 bases are TGTGCCAGTAGTTTCGCGGACACAGATACGCAGTATTTT. The encoded protein is CASSFADTDTQYF.

This clone has a handful of counts. The chain has TRBV29-1 and TRBJ1-2; 9 bases fit TRBD1. Germline CDR1 is SQVTM and CDR2 is ANQGSEA. The J segment lost 3 bases and the V segment lost 4 bases, leaving 6 bases of the junction unmatched. This CDR3 contains 14 residues. The CDR3 region is CSVAPGQGDYGYTF. The CDR3 nucleotides are TGCAGCGTTGCGCCGGGACAGGGCGACTATGGCTACACCTTC.

This clone was picked up a small number of times. This chain links TRBV6-6 with TRBJ2-7; 7 positions match TRBD1. Germline V gene lookup returns CDR1 MNHNY and CDR2 SVGAGI (reference sequence). CDR3 length equals 14 residues. With 10 bases clipped from V and 3 bases from J, the junction kept 12 bases outside the gene matches. The CDR3 protein is CATLQIRTGYEQYF. The CDR3 DNA reads as TGTGCCACACTCCAAATCCGGACAGGCTACGAGCAGTACTTC.

This clone was seen more than once but under ten times. This sequence joins TRBV6-1 and TRBJ2-7, with D perhaps matching TRBD1 (5 bases). The CDR3 runs 17 residues. Germline loops: CDR1 MNHNS, CDR2 SASEGT. Trimming removed 0 bases at V and 3 bases at J, with 18 bases between. The CDR3 DNA sequence: TGTGCCAGCAGTGAAGCGCTTCTGGCAGGGCCGGGCTACGAGCAGTACTTC. This sequence encodes CASSEALLAGPGYEQYF.

The chain links TRBV6-4 to TRBJ2-7, with TRBD1 matching over 9 bases. CDR1 and CDR2 from the germline V gene are MRHNA and SNTAGT. Germline trimming cut 7 bases from V and 4 bases from J; bases unmatched to any gene: 8. The CDR3 spans 14 residues. CDR3 amino acids: CASTEGDRVYEQYF. The CDR3, as DNA: TGTGCCAGCACCGAGGGGGACAGGGTATACGAGCAGTACTTC.

The genes are TRBV6-5 and TRBJ2-7; 7 nucleotides agree with TRBD2. Germline V gene sequence: CDR1 MNHEY, CDR2 SVGAGI. This CDR3 has 15 amino acids. V dropped 0 bases and J dropped 1; count of bases not matched to a gene: 3. CDR3 in amino acids: CASSYSGGSSYEQYF. The CDR3 bases are TGTGCCAGCAGTTACTCGGGGGGGTCATCCTACGAGCAGTACTTC.